This note documents a single T cell receptor (beta chain) sequence. Its target is unknown. The sample belongs to a study of glioma-infiltrating T cells. As for the study in general: About a million peripheral T cells were targeted at roughly 4.5- to 11-fold coverage.

Using RNA template, CDR3s of TCR alpha and beta were amplified with iRepertoire arm-PCR. Each CDR3 protein gets one entry after TCRdb re-called the multiplex PCR reads with MiXCR. The sample lists a few hundred thousand distinct CDR3 sequences; 35% to 45% were seen once. Notes on the study in general: CDR3 overlap between tissue and blood was very small. Shared blood CDR3 signature motifs marked patients with low tissue-blood divergence.

Source material: glioma tissue, nonneoplastic brain tissue, or PBMCs (not recorded which). This clonotype originated in a human donor with low-grade glioma or glioblastoma, undergoing nonglioma brain surgery, or in good health (not recorded which).

DNA for the CDR3: TGTGCCAGTGGTCTGATGACTAGCGCTGAGACCCAGTACTTC. Translating it yields CASGLMTSAETQYF. This chain uses TRBV19 with TRBJ2-5; TRBD2 agrees at 8 bases. Germline trimming cut 8 bases from V and 5 bases from J; bases unmatched to any gene: 10. Germline V gene data show CDR1 as LNHDA and CDR2 as SQIVND (reference sequence). CDR3 length: 14 amino acids.